This entry describes one T cell receptor beta chain. The target antigen is unknown. Trimming pared 2 bases from V and 8 bases from J, leaving 9 bases between. There are 12 residues in the CDR3. Germline V gives CDR1 SEHNR, CDR2 FQNEAQ (reference sequence). Amplifying from RNA transcripts, the study obtained TCR beta CDR3 regions. Second-round multiplex PCR came after a first-round RT-PCR that employed HTBI primers. TCRdb analysed the multiplex PCR reads with MiXCR anew, one entry per CDR3 protein. The sample records about 740,000 distinct CDR3 sequences, approximately 40% being singletons. This record belongs to a study of Graves' ophthalmopathy and Graves' hyperthyroidism. Whole-study results and caveats: Blood also held most thyroid clonotypes expanded above 0.001 frequency.

Material: peripheral blood. The rearrangement joins TRBV7-9 to TRBJ1-1; possible D gene TRBD1, 5 bases. This receptor was taken from an adult man with Graves' ophthalmopathy. In nucleotides, the CDR3 is TGTGCCAGCAGCTTATATGAGGGGGAAGCTTTCTTT. It encodes CASSLYEGEAFF. The whole variable domain, remainder taken from reference TRBV7-9 and TRBJ1-1, is DTGVSQNPRHKITKRGQNVTFRCDPISEHNRLYWYRQTLGQGPEFLTYFQNEAQLEKSRLLSDRFSAERPKGSFSTLEIQRTEQGDSAMYLCASSLYEGEAFFGQGTRLTVV.